The source of this TCR beta chain is a study of siplizumab effects on memory and regulatory T cells. The table came from immunoSEQ multiplex PCR; TCRdb's copy has only in-frame clones and leaves some out. The profile covers 100,000 or so clones, with about 92% appearing a single time and 0.32% taken by the ten largest. This clone was seen only once. Its antigen is undetermined. Overall study findings and caveats: Under siplizumab, an average roughly 70% of mappable alloreactive CD4+ clones were Treg-derived, compared with more than 25% in controls.

Between the trimmed V and J ends, which lost 6 bases and 5 bases, there was a span of 19 bases. Germline lookup yields CDR1 SEHNR and CDR2 FQNEAQ (reference sequence). This CDR3 comprises 15 residues. The sequence came from a human donor in good health. Sequenced: CD4+ T cells sorted from blood. The genes are TRBV7-9 and TRBJ1-1; TRBD1 is a possible D gene (5 bases). CDR3 region: CASSIASSPGTEAFF. The CDR3 DNA sequence: TGTGCCAGCAGTATAGCGTCTTCCCCAGGGACTGAAGCTTTCTTT.